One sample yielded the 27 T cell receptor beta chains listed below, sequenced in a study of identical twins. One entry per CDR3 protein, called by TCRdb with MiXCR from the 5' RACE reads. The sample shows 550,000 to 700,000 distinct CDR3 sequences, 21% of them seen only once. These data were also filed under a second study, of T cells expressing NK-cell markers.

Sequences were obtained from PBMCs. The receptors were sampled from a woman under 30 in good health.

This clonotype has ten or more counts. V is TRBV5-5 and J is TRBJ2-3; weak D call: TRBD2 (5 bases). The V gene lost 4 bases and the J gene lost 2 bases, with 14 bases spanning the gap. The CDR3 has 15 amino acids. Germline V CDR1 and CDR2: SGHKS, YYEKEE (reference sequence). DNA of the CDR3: TGTGCCAGCAGCCCACCTGTCGGGGTCACAGATACGCAGTATTTT. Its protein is CASSPPVGVTDTQYF.

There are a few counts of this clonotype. Here the CDR3 DNA reads TGTGCCAGCAGCTTAGGCCCGGACAGCTCCTACGAGCAGTACTTC. It translates to CASSLGPDSSYEQYF. The rearrangement joins TRBV7-2 to TRBJ2-7; D is possibly TRBD1 (6 bases). Trimming cost V 1 base and J 0 bases, with 10 bases left between them. This CDR3 has 15 residues. Germline-derived CDR1 and CDR2 are SGHTA and FQGNSA.

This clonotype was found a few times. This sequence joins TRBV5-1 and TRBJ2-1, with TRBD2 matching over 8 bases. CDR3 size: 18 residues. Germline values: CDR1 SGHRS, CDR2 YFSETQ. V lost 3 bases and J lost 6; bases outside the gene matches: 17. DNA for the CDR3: TGCGCCAGCAGCTCCTTCCCCTCCGGAGGGACTAGAGGCAATGAGCAGTTCTTC. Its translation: CASSSFPSGGTRGNEQFF.

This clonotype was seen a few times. The CDR3 loop is CASSTLITDEQYF. The CDR3 region has the DNA TGTGCCAGCAGTACGTTAATTACTGACGAGCAGTACTTC. The chain is built from TRBV27 and TRBJ2-7; D not certain. Germline lookup yields CDR1 MNHEY and CDR2 SMNVEV (reference sequence). V was trimmed by 5 bases and J by 5 bases, leaving 13 bases between them. CDR3 size: 13 residues.

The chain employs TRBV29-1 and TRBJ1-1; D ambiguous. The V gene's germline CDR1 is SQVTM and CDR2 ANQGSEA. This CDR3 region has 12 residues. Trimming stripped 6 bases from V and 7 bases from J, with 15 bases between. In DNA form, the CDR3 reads TGCAGCGTCTTGACAACCCAACTTGAAGCTTTCTTT. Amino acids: CSVLTTQLEAFF.

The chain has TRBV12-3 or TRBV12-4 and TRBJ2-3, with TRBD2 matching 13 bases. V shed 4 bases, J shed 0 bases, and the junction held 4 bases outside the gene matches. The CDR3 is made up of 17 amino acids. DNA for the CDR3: TGTGCCAGCAGTTCGGGACTAGCGGGAACTAGCACAGATACGCAGTATTTT. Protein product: CASSSGLAGTSTDTQYF.

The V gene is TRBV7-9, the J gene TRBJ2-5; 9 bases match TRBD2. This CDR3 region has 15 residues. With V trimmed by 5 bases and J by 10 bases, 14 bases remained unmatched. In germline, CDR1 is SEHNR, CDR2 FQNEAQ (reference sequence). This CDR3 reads CASSEKSSGRADQYF. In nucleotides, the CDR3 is TGTGCCAGCAGCGAGAAGAGTAGCGGGAGAGCTGACCAGTACTTC.

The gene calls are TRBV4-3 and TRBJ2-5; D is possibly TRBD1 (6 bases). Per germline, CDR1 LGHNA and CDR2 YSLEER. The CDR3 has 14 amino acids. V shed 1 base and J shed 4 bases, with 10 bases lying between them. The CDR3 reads CASSQVSRGETQYF. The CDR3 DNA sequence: TGCGCCAGCAGCCAAGTGAGCAGGGGAGAGACCCAGTACTTC.

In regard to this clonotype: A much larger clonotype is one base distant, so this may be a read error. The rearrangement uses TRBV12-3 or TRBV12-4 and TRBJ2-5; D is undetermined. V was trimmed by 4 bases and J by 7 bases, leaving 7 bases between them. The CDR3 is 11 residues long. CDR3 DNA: TGTGCCAGCAGTTCCCACGGGACCCAGTACTTC. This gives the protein CASSSHGTQYF.

In DNA form, the CDR3 reads TGTGCCAGCACCTCACAAACATCAGTGGGCTCACCCCTCCACTTT. Translated: CASTSQTSVGSPLHF. The rearrangement uses TRBV12-3 or TRBV12-4 and TRBJ1-6; D uncertain. CDR3 length: 15 amino acids. Trimming took off 7 bases at V and 10 bases at J, with 20 bases between the two ends.

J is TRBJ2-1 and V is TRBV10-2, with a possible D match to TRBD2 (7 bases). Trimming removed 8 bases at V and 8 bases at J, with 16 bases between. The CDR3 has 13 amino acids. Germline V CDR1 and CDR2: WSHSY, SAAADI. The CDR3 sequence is CASEGGPWHEQFF. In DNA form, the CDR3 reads TGCGCCAGCGAGGGGGGGCCTTGGCATGAGCAGTTCTTC.

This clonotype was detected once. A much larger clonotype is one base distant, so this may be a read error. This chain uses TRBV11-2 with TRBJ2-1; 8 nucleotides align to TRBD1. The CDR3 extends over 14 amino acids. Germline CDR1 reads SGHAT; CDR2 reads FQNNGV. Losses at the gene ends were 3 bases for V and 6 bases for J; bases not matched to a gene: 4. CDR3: CASSFGQGTNEQFF. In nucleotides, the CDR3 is TGTGCCAGCAGCTTCGGACAGGGAACCAATGAGCAGTTCTTC.

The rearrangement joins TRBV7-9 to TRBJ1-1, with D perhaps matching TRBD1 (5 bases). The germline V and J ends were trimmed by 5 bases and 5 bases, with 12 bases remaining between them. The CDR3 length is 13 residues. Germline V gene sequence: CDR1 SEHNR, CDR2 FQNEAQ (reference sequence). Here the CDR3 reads CASSTGTRTEAFF. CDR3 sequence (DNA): TGTGCCAGCAGCACCGGGACGAGGACTGAAGCTTTCTTT.

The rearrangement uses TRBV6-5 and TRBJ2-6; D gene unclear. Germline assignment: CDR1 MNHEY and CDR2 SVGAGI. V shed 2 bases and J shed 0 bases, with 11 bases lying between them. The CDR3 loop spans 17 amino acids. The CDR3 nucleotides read TGTGCCAGCAGTTACACCCAAGGGATCTCTGGGGCCAACGTCCTGACTTTC. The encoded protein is CASSYTQGISGANVLTF.

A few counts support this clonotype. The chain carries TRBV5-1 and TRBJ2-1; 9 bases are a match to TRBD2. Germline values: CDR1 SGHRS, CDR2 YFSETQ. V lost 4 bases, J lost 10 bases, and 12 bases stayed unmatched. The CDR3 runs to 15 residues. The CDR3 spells CASSGNSGSEGEQFF. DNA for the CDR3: TGCGCCAGCAGCGGGAATAGCGGGAGCGAAGGGGAGCAGTTCTTC. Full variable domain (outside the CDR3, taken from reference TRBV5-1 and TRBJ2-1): KAGVTQTPRYLIKTRGQQVTLSCSPISGHRSVSWYQQTPGQGLQFLFEYFSETQRNKGNFPGRFSGRQFSNSRSEMNVSTLELGDSALYLCASSGNSGSEGEQFFGPGTRLTVL.

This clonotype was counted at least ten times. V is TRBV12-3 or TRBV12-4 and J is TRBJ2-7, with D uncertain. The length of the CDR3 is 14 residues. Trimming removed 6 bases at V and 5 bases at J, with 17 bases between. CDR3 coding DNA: TGTGCCAGCAGAAAGGGCCCCCCGGAGAACGAGCAGTACTTC. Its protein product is CASRKGPPENEQYF.

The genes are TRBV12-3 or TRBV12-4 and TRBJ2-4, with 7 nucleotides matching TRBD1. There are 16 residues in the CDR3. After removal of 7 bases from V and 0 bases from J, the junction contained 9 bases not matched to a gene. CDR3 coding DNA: TGTGCCAGCACTTCGGGACAGACCTTAGCCAAAAACATTCAGTACTTC. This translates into CASTSGQTLAKNIQYF.

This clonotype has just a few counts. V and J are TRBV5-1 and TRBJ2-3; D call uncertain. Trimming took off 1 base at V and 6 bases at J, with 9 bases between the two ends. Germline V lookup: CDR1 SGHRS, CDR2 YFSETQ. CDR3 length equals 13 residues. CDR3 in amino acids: CASSLLSSDTQYF. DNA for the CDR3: TGCGCCAGCAGCTTGCTCAGTTCGGATACGCAGTATTTT.

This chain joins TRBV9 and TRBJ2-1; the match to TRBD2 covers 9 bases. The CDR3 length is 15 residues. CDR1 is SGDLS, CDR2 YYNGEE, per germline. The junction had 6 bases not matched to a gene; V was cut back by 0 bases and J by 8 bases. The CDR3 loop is CASSVVAGGPHEQFF. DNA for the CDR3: TGTGCCAGCAGCGTAGTTGCGGGAGGGCCCCATGAGCAGTTCTTC.

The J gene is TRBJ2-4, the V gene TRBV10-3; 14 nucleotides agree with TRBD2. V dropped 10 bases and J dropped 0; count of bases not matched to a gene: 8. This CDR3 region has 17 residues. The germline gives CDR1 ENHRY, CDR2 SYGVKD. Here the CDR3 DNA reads TGTGCCACCCAGGGACTAGCGGGAGCGGAAGCCAAAAACATTCAGTACTTC. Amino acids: CATQGLAGAEAKNIQYF.

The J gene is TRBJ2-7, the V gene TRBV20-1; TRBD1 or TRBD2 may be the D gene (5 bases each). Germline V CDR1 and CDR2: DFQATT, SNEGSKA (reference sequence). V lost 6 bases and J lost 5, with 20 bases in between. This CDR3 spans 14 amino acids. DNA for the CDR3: TGCAGTGCCCAGACTCCAGGGAGTAGAAACGAGCAGTACTTC. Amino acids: CSAQTPGSRNEQYF.

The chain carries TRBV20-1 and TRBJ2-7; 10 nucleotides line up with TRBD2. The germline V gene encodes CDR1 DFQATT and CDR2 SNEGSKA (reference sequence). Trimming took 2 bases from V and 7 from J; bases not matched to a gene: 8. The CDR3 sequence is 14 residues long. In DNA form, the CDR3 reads TGCAGTGCTAGAAAGCGGGAGGGCCCTCGGGAGCAGTACTTC. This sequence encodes CSARKREGPREQYF.

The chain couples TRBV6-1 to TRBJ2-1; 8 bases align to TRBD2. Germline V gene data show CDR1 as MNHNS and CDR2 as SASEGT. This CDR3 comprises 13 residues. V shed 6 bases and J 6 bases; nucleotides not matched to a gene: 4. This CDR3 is CASRAGLGNEQFF. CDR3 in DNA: TGTGCCAGCAGGGCGGGACTAGGCAATGAGCAGTTCTTC.

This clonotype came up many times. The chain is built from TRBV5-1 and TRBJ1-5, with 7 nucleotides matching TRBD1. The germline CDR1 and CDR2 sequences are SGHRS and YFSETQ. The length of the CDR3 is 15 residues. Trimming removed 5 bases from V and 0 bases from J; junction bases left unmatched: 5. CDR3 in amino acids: CASRPTGDSNQPQHF. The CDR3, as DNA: TGCGCCAGCAGACCCACAGGGGATAGCAATCAGCCCCAGCATTTT.

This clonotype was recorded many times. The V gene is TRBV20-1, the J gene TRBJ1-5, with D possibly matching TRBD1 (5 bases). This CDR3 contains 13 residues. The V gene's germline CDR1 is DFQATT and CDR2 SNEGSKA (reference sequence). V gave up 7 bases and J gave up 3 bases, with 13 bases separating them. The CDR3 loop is CSVAREDNQPQHF. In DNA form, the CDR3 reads TGCAGTGTCGCCAGGGAGGACAATCAGCCCCAGCATTTT.

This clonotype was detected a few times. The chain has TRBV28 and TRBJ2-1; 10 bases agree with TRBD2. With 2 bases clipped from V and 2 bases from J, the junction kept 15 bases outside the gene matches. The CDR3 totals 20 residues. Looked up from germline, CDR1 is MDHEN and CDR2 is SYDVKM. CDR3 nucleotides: TGTGCCAGCAGTTTAAGGTGGTCTAGCGGGAGTCCGGTAGCCTACAATGAGCAGTTCTTC. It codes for CASSLRWSSGSPVAYNEQFF.

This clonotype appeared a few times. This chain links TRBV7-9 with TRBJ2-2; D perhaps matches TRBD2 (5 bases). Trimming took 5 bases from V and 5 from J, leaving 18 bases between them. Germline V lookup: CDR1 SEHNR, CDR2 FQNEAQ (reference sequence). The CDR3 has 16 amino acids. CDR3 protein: CASSPPVGSETGELFF. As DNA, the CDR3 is TGTGCCAGCAGCCCTCCGGTTGGTAGCGAGACCGGGGAGCTGTTTTTT.